The TCR beta chain described here comes from a study of CD8 T cells in Susac syndrome. Negative isolation yielded CD8+ and CD4+ T cells; FACS enriched TEMRA cells. The trim removed 9 bases at V and 4 bases at J, leaving 8 bases unmatched. Looked up from germline, CDR1 is KGHDR and CDR2 is SFDVKD. The CDR3 has 14 residues. RNA, at about 0.45 to 1 ug, was reverse transcribed with random hexamers. An immunoSEQ multiplex PCR generated amplified TCR beta CDR3 products spanning 54 Vbeta and 13 Jbeta. TCRdb ran MiXCR on the immunoSEQ multiplex PCR reads and lists one entry per CDR3 protein. The profile shows about 80,000 distinct CDR3 sequences, approximately 96% of them singletons.

The chain uses TRBV24-1 and TRBJ2-3, with TRBD2 identical over 8 bases. The sequenced sample was CD8+ T cells from PBMCs. The TCR comes from a human donor with Susac syndrome. The CDR3 region has the DNA TGTGCCACCGGACTAGCCACATTCCCAGATACGCAGTATTTT. Its translation is CATGLATFPDTQYF.